This TCR beta chain was identified in a study of CD8+ T cells in alopecia areata. Study details: Patients received oral tofacitinib, 5 to 10 mg twice daily, for moderate-to-severe alopecia areata.

RNA extraction was followed by reverse transcription into cDNA, which acted as the sequencing template. Profiled with immunoSEQ multiplex PCR; TCRdb holds only in-frame clones, not every one. The sample lists under 20,000 clones; around 60% were seen once. Noted treatment: oral pan-JAK inhibitor, 5-10 mg twice daily. Alopecia areata patients gave lesional scalp punch biopsies and peripheral blood samples. Germline CDR1 reads SGHNT; CDR2 reads YYREEE (reference sequence). V lost 6 bases and J 0 bases, leaving 19 bases between the germline ends. CDR3 length equals 17 residues. The sample in question was skin, obtained at week 4, from a patient treated with tofacitinib. The origin of this receptor is a human donor with alopecia areata. The chain couples TRBV5-4 to TRBJ2-1; D is unresolved. In DNA form, the CDR3 reads TGTGCCAGCATGGTAAAATTGGGCCCGAGCTCCTACAATGAGCAGTTCTTC. The encoded protein is CASMVKLGPSSYNEQFF.